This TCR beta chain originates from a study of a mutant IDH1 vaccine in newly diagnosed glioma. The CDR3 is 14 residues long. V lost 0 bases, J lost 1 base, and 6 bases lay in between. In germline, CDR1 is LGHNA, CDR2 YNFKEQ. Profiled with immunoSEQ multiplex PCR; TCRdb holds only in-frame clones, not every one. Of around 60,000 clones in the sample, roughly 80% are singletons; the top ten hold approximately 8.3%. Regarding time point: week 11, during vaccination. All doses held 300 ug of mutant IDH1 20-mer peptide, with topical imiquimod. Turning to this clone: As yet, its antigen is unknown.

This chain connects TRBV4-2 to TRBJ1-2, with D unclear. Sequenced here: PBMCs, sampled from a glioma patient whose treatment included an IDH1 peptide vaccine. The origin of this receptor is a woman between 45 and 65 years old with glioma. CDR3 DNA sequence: TGTGCCAGCAGCCAAGATGCAGGTAACTATGGCTACACCTTC. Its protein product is CASSQDAGNYGYTF.